This T cell receptor beta chain was captured in a study of monozygotic twins with inflammatory bowel disease. No T cells were sorted before total RNA was taken from whole blood. The authors ran two nested PCRs of approximately 17 and 9 cycles on TCRalpha and TCRbeta cDNA. TCRdb reprocessed the 5' RACE reads and stores each CDR3 protein as one record, lacking DNA. This sample's clone table lists about 110,000 distinct CDR3 sequences. This CDR3 is built from 14 residues. Germline V gene lookup returns CDR1 MNHEY and CDR2 SMNVEV (reference sequence). Remarks on this clonotype: Its antigen is still unknown.

Study results and caveats: Healthy co-twins showed greater TCRbeta diversity (inverse Simpson) than IBD patients. Support for a single strong signal or clonotype associated with IBD was absent.

The sample comprised blood. This chain uses TRBV27 with TRBJ2-1; as DNA is missing, the TRBD1 call by TCRdb cannot be tested. This TCR derives from a human donor with ulcerative colitis or Crohn's disease, or a healthy co-twin of an affected twin (not recorded which). The CDR3 region is CASSRGTGHNEQFF.